Below are 28 T cell receptor beta chains sequenced from a single sample in a study of T cells in localized non-small cell lung cancer (dated by TCRdb to between 2020 and 2021). The library came from the immunoSEQ multiplex PCR assay. TCRdb retrieved this table from immuneACCESS and kept in-frame rearrangements only. Not all clones are present; in checked studies, unresolved V genes account for under half, and no reason is known for the remainder. In all, the sample holds around 30,000 clones, and 80% of those were seen once. Together, the top ten hold about 16% of the sample. Sequencing used peripheral blood, obtained before any cancer treatment. The receptor set was obtained from a male donor at least 60 years old with stage III squamous cell lung carcinoma.

Note on this clone: Distinct nucleotide sequences in the sample also encode this CDR3. The chain is built from TRBV7-2 and TRBJ2-5; 7 bases are a match to TRBD2. The germline CDR1 and CDR2 sequences are SGHTA and FQGNSA. CDR3 length equals 14 residues. J lost 5 bases, V lost 0 bases, and 3 bases had no gene match. The CDR3 sequence: CASSLAGGLETQYF. The CDR3 nucleotides read TGTGCCAGCAGCTTAGCGGGAGGGTTGGAGACCCAGTACTTC. Looking up the rest from reference TRBV7-2 and TRBJ2-5 gives the full variable domain: GAGVSQSPSNKVTEKGKDVELRCDPISGHTALYWYRQSLGQGLEFLIYFQGNSAPDKSGLPSDRFSAERTGGSVSTLTIQRTQQEDSAVYLCASSLAGGLETQYFGPGTRLLVL.

This clone was counted a single time. This chain connects TRBV7-3 to TRBJ2-1; 8 bases are a match to TRBD2. The CDR3 runs to 15 residues. The germline V gene has CDR1 SGHTA and CDR2 FQGTGA. The V and J ends lost 4 bases and 2 bases, in that order; junction bases with no gene match: 4. The CDR3 nucleotides are TGTGCCAGCAGCTCTGCGCGGGGGGCCTACAATGAGCAGTTCTTC. It translates to CASSSARGAYNEQFF.

On this clone itself: Other DNA sequences in the same sample also yield this CDR3. The chain recombines TRBV12-5 with TRBJ2-7; D is unresolved. Germline CDR1 is LGHNT and CDR2 is FRNRAP. The CDR3 has 12 residues. The V end was cut by 5 bases, the J end by 0 bases, with 5 bases between. In nucleotides, the CDR3 is TGTGCTAGTGGTCCTAACTCCTACGAGCAGTACTTC. This translates into CASGPNSYEQYF.

This chain links TRBV11-3 with TRBJ2-3; no clear D gene. CDR3 size: 14 residues. V dropped 3 bases and J dropped 2 bases, with 9 bases sitting between them. CDR1 and CDR2 (germline): SGHNT, YENEEA. CDR3 sequence reads: CASSFEGNTDTQYF. The CDR3 DNA is TGTGCCAGCAGCTTCGAAGGAAACACAGATACGCAGTATTTT.

This rearrangement joins TRBV11-2 to TRBJ2-3; D remains unclear. The V and J ends lost 5 bases and 3 bases respectively, with 6 bases between them. Per germline, CDR1 SGHAT and CDR2 FQNNGV. The CDR3 extends over 12 amino acids. CDR3 coding DNA: TGTGCCAGCAGCCGAGGTACAGATACGCAGTATTTT. Residues: CASSRGTDTQYF.

The CDR3 is CASSLGLGDADGYTF. The DNA for the CDR3 is TGCGCCAGCAGCCTTGGATTGGGGGACGCTGATGGCTACACCTTC. The rearrangement links TRBV5-1 to TRBJ1-2, with D possibly matching TRBD1 (5 bases). Germline V CDR1 and CDR2: SGHRS, YFSETQ. V lost 4 bases and J 6 bases, leaving 19 bases between the germline ends. The CDR3 is 15 amino acids.

This chain links TRBV9 with TRBJ2-2; TRBD2 matches 10 bases. Germline V CDR1 and CDR2: SGDLS, YYNGEE. V lost 3 bases and J lost 5; bases outside the gene matches: 10. The CDR3 is 17 amino acids. The CDR3 sequence: CASSERRLAGETGELFF. The CDR3 DNA follows: TGTGCCAGCAGCGAAAGGCGGCTAGCGGGAGAGACCGGGGAGCTGTTTTTT.

The chain has TRBV7-9 and TRBJ1-2, with no clear D. The germline V gene encodes CDR1 SEHNR and CDR2 FQNEAQ (reference sequence). CDR3 length: 14 amino acids. Trimming cost V 5 bases and J 5 bases, with 15 bases left between them. Here the CDR3 reads CASSPNDRGYGYTF. The CDR3 DNA reads TGTGCCAGCAGCCCTAACGATCGGGGTTATGGCTACACCTTC.

The V call is TRBV7-9, the J call TRBJ2-2; the D is unclear. Germline V CDR1 and CDR2: SEHNR, FQNEAQ (reference sequence). This CDR3 comprises 14 residues. V dropped 3 bases and J dropped 0 bases, with 5 bases sitting between them. The CDR3 coding sequence is TGTGCCAGCAGCTTCAGGCCGAACACCGGGGAGCTGTTTTTT. Its translation: CASSFRPNTGELFF.

V and J are TRBV7-2 and TRBJ2-1; 13 nucleotides align to TRBD2. With V trimmed by 5 bases and J by 15 bases, 13 bases remained unmatched. The CDR3 totals 15 residues. Germline CDR1 and CDR2: SGHTA and FQGNSA. CDR3 region: CASSPTSGGAFGSFF. CDR3 nucleotides: TGTGCCAGCAGCCCTACTAGCGGGGGGGCTTTTGGGTCGTTCTTC.

The sample holds one count of this clone. The chain employs TRBV13 and TRBJ1-5, with TRBD1 as a possible D gene (6 bases). The CDR3 runs 15 residues. The germline V gene encodes CDR1 PRHDT and CDR2 FYEKMQ (reference sequence). Between the trimmed V and J ends, which lost 5 bases and 7 bases, there was a span of 18 bases. This CDR3 is CASSRRGVGVQPQHF. The CDR3 DNA sequence: TGTGCCAGCAGCCGGAGGGGGGTAGGAGTGCAGCCCCAGCATTTT.

This clone has only a few counts. The genes are TRBV6-1 and TRBJ2-3; tentatively, D is TRBD2 (5 bases). V lost 1 base and J 0 bases, leaving 14 bases between the germline ends. Germline lookup yields CDR1 MNHNS and CDR2 SASEGT. The length of the CDR3 is 17 residues. CDR3 sequence (DNA): TGTGCCAGCAGTGAAGAAGTTGTGGGCGGGAGCACAGATACGCAGTATTTT. The encoded protein is CASSEEVVGGSTDTQYF.

The V and J genes are TRBV11-3 and TRBJ1-1; D unresolved. Between the trimmed V and J ends, which lost 1 base and 1 base, there was a span of 4 bases. CDR1 SGHNT and CDR2 YENEEA come from the germline V gene. The CDR3 sequence is 13 residues long. The CDR3 coding sequence is TGTGCCAGCAGCTTAGGTCGGAACACTGAAGCTTTCTTT. Translated: CASSLGRNTEAFF.

The chain has TRBV19 and TRBJ2-1; 8 bases fit TRBD1. After removal of 10 bases from V and 4 bases from J, the junction contained 6 bases not matched to a gene. Germline CDR1 is LNHDA and CDR2 is SQIVND (reference sequence). There are 13 residues in the CDR3. The CDR3 DNA follows: TGTGCCACCGACAGGGGTTGGTACAATGAGCAGTTCTTC. Its protein is CATDRGWYNEQFF. The variable domain in full, completed from reference TRBV19 and TRBJ2-1, reads DGGITQSPKYLFRKEGQNVTLSCEQNLNHDAMYWYRQDPGQGLRLIYYSQIVNDFQKGDIAEGYSVSREKKESFPLTVTSAQKNPTAFYLCATDRGWYNEQFFGPGTRLTVL.

The J gene is TRBJ1-2, the V gene TRBV5-4; D unresolved. Germline CDR1 and CDR2: SGHNT and YYREEE (reference sequence). The CDR3 has 14 residues. Trimming pared 0 bases from V and 8 bases from J, leaving 14 bases between. CDR3 protein: CASSLALSVVGYTF. The DNA of the CDR3 is TGTGCCAGCAGCTTGGCCTTATCGGTGGTCGGCTACACCTTC.

The V and J genes are TRBV6-6 and TRBJ1-5; TRBD1 might be the D (6 bases). The CDR3 has 14 amino acids. Trimming removed 3 bases at V and 5 bases at J, with 11 bases between. In germline, CDR1 is MNHNY, CDR2 SVGAGI (reference sequence). CDR3 residues: CASSYSGTYQPQHF. In nucleotides, the CDR3 is TGTGCCAGCAGTTATTCAGGGACATATCAGCCCCAGCATTTT.

This rearrangement joins TRBV7-3 to TRBJ2-1; 15 bases line up with TRBD2. Germline V gene data show CDR1 as SGHTA and CDR2 as FQGTGA. The CDR3 length is 14 residues. V was clipped by 3 bases and J by 10 bases; unmatched bases: 1. The CDR3 DNA reads TGTGCCAGCAGCTTTGGACTAGCGGGAGGGGAGCAGTTCTTC. Protein product: CASSFGLAGGEQFF.

The rearrangement joins TRBV4-3 to TRBJ2-1, with 8 positions matching TRBD1. Germline V gene data show CDR1 as LGHNA and CDR2 as YSLEER. The CDR3 has 16 amino acids. Trimming removed 0 bases from V and 8 bases from J; junction bases left unmatched: 9. This CDR3 reads CASSQEDPDRVYEQFF. CDR3 sequence (DNA): TGCGCCAGCAGCCAAGAAGACCCGGACAGGGTTTATGAGCAGTTCTTC.

The rearrangement links TRBV7-9 to TRBJ2-1; the D gene is possibly TRBD2 (5 bases). In germline, CDR1 is SEHNR, CDR2 FQNEAQ (reference sequence). Trimming took 1 base from V and 8 from J, leaving 9 bases between them. The CDR3 has 13 residues. The CDR3 DNA follows: TGTGCCAGCAGCTTAGGAGGTAGCGATGAGCAGTTCTTC. Residues: CASSLGGSDEQFF.

This clone was detected only once. The chain uses TRBV28 and TRBJ2-7; 9 nucleotides align to TRBD1. This CDR3 has 15 amino acids. Germline values: CDR1 MDHEN, CDR2 SYDVKM. V shed 6 bases and J 2 bases; nucleotides not matched to a gene: 8. CDR3 amino acids: CASRQQGASAYEQYF. The CDR3 DNA reads as TGTGCCAGCAGGCAACAGGGGGCGAGTGCCTACGAGCAGTACTTC.

The chain couples TRBV18 to TRBJ1-2; D not certain. CDR1 is KGHSH, CDR2 LQKENI, per germline. The CDR3 runs 14 residues. V lost 0 bases to trimming and J lost 6 bases, with 11 bases between them. In DNA form, the CDR3 reads TGTGCCAGCTCACCACCCGGTATTCAGGATGGCTACACCTTC. Translation: CASSPPGIQDGYTF.

This rearrangement joins TRBV7-9 to TRBJ2-5, with D perhaps TRBD2 (6 bases). Germline V gene data show CDR1 as SEHNR and CDR2 as FQNEAQ (reference sequence). The CDR3 spans 14 residues. V was pared by 7 bases and J by 5 bases, with 17 bases between. CDR3 sequence (DNA): TGTGCCAGCACCGAGGGAGGCCCGTCGGAGACCCAGTACTTC. The encoded protein is CASTEGGPSETQYF.

This chain connects TRBV30 to TRBJ2-1, with a weak D call TRBD2 (7 bases). V lost 3 bases to trimming and J lost 14 bases, with 17 bases between them. Germline CDR1 and CDR2: GTSNPN and SVGIG (reference sequence). The CDR3 runs 12 residues. The CDR3 is CAWRADSGGEFF. DNA of the CDR3: TGTGCCTGGAGAGCCGACTCGGGGGGCGAGTTCTTC. The complete variable domain, with remaining parts taken from reference TRBV30 and TRBJ2-1, reads SQTIHQWPATLVQPVGSPLSLECTVEGTSNPNLYWYRQAAGRGLQLLFYSVGIGQISSEVPQNLSASRPQDRQFILSSKKLLLSDSGFYLCAWRADSGGEFFGPGTRLTVL.

In its sample, this clone was seen a few times. CDR3 DNA: TGCAGTGCTGGTTGGGATAGAAAAGCTTTCTTT. Translating gives CSAGWDRKAFF. This chain connects TRBV20-1 to TRBJ1-1; D is unclear. V lost 5 bases to trimming and J lost 9 bases, with 13 bases between them. Per germline, CDR1 DFQATT and CDR2 SNEGSKA (reference sequence). The CDR3 is 11 residues long.

J is TRBJ1-2 and V is TRBV5-4, with D possibly TRBD1 on 5 matching bases. The germline V and J ends were trimmed by 0 bases and 9 bases, with 15 bases remaining between them. CDR3 length: 14 residues. The V gene's germline CDR1 is SGHNT and CDR2 YYREEE (reference sequence). Here the CDR3 DNA reads TGTGCCAGCAGCTTGGAAACAGGTCCCCCTAGCTACACCTTC. Its protein product is CASSLETGPPSYTF.

The chain combines TRBV5-1 with TRBJ1-1, with 7 bases identical to TRBD1. CDR3 size: 16 residues. V was pared by 1 base and J by 1 base, with 7 bases of the junction left unmatched. CDR1 SGHRS and CDR2 YFSETQ come from the germline V gene. The CDR3 nucleotides read TGCGCCAGCAGCTTGCTTCCGCAGGGGGGGAACACTGAAGCTTTCTTT. This translates into CASSLLPQGGNTEAFF.

The chain joins TRBV7-9 to TRBJ2-5; 8 nucleotides line up with TRBD1. This CDR3 is built from 14 residues. V dropped 5 bases and J dropped 3; count of bases not matched to a gene: 5. Germline CDR1 reads SEHNR; CDR2 reads FQNEAQ (reference sequence). The CDR3, as DNA: TGTGCCAGCAGCCCAGGACAGGGCAAAGAGACCCAGTACTTC. Its translation: CASSPGQGKETQYF.

This chain connects TRBV5-6 to TRBJ2-3, with TRBD1 identical over 7 bases. After removal of 1 base from V and 2 bases from J, the junction contained 7 bases not matched to a gene. The CDR3 spans 16 residues. The germline CDR1 and CDR2 sequences are SGHDT and YYEEEE. As DNA, the CDR3 is TGTGCCAGCAGCTTGAAGACAGGGTTGAACACAGATACGCAGTATTTT. Its protein is CASSLKTGLNTDTQYF. The variable domain in full, with the rest retrieved from reference TRBV5-6 and TRBJ2-3, is DAGVTQSPTHLIKTRGQQVTLRCSPKSGHDTVSWYQQALGQGPQFIFQYYEEEERQRGNFPDRFSGHQFPNYSSELNVNALLLGDSALYLCASSLKTGLNTDTQYFGPGTRLTVL.